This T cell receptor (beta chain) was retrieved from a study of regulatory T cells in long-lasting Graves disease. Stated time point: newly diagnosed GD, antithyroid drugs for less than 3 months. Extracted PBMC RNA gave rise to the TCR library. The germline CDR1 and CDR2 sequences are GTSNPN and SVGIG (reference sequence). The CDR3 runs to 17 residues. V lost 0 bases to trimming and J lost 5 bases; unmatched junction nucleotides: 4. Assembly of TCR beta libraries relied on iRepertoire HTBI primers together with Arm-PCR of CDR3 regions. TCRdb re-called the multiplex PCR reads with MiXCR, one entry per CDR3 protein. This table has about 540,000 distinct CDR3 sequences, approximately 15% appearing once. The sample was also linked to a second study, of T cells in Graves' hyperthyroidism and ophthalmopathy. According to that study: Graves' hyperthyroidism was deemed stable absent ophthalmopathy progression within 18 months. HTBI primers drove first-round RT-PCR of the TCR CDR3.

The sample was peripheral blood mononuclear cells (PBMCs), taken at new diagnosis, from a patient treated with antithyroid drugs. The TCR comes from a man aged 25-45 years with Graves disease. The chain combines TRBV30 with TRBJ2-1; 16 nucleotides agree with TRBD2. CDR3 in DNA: TGTGCCTGGAGTGTTGGGACTAGCGGGAGGGCGAACAATGAGCAGTTCTTC. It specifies CAWSVGTSGRANNEQFF.